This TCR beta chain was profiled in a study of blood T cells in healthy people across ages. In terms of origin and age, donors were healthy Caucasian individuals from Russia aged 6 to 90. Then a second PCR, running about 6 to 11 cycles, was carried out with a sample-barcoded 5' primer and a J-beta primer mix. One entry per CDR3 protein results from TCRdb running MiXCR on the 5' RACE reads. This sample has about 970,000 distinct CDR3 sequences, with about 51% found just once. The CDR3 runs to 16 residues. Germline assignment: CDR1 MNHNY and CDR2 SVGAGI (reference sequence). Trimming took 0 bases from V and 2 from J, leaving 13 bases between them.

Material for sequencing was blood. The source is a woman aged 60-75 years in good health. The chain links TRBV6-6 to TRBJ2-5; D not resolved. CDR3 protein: CASSYSKGTSQETQYF. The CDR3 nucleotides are TGTGCCAGCAGTTACTCGAAGGGAACGAGTCAAGAGACCCAGTACTTC.